This passage covers 27 T cell receptor beta chains from one sample sequenced in a study of early T cells in non-severe SARS-CoV-2 infection. TCRdb re-called the 5' RACE reads with MiXCR, one entry per CDR3 protein. The profile shows 65,000 to 95,000 distinct CDR3 sequences, 5% of them singletons. Sequences were derived from whole blood, sampled at baseline. These receptors were obtained from an adult who was a healthcare worker with PCR-confirmed SARS-CoV-2 infection or an uninfected control (not recorded which).

This chain connects TRBV7-9 to TRBJ1-2; 12 nucleotides agree with TRBD1. In germline, CDR1 is SEHNR, CDR2 FQNEAQ (reference sequence). This CDR3 has 16 residues. V dropped 2 bases and J dropped 7; count of bases not matched to a gene: 8. CDR3 loop: CASSLSPGQGATGYTF. The CDR3 bases are TGTGCCAGCAGCTTATCACCGGGACAGGGGGCAACTGGCTACACCTTC.

This clonotype was detected a few times. This chain links TRBV12-3 or TRBV12-4 with TRBJ2-3, with 9 positions matching TRBD2. The V and J ends lost 2 bases and 4 bases, in that order; junction bases with no gene match: 10. CDR3 length: 17 residues. Here the CDR3 DNA reads TGTGCCAGCAGTTTACGCCTTGGCGGGAGGGCATCAGATACGCAGTATTTT. Its translation: CASSLRLGGRASDTQYF.

This clonotype was seen many times. Here the CDR3 DNA reads TGCGCCAGCTCGCAGGGGGGAGGGTTAAACAATGAGCAGTTCTTC. It yields the protein CASSQGGGLNNEQFF. The genes are TRBV10-1 and TRBJ2-1; tentatively, D is TRBD1 or TRBD2 (7 bases each). V was trimmed by 8 bases and J by 5 bases, leaving 19 bases between them. Germline V CDR1 and CDR2: WNHNN, SYGVQD (reference sequence). This CDR3 is 15 amino acids long.

This clonotype was seen ten or more times. This chain links TRBV28 with TRBJ2-2; D may correspond to TRBD1 or TRBD2 (5 bases each). Trimming stripped 2 bases from V and 4 bases from J, with 14 bases between. The CDR3 runs 16 residues. CDR1 is MDHEN and CDR2 is SYDVKM in the germline V gene. The CDR3 sequence: CASSLRDLRTTGELFF. For the CDR3, the DNA is TGTGCCAGCAGTTTACGGGACCTTCGGACCACCGGGGAGCTGTTTTTT.

This clonotype was counted at least ten times. The limits of the CDR3 on the DNA are not certain, so only TCRdb's listed CDR3 is given. This chain uses TRBV12-3 or TRBV12-4 with TRBJ2-7; the tabulated D call, TRBD1, remains unverified against the DNA. The CDR3 totals 13 residues, both ends included. CDR3: CASSSAPAYEQYF.

This clonotype was detected many times. The chain combines TRBV6-2 or TRBV6-3 with TRBJ1-5; D is undetermined. Germline assignment: CDR1 MNHEY and CDR2 SVGEGT. V was cut by 6 bases and J by 7 bases, with 10 bases left in between. The CDR3 covers 12 residues. The CDR3 spells CASRPGGQPQHF. In DNA, the CDR3 is TGTGCCAGCAGGCCGGGAGGCCAGCCCCAGCATTTT.

In its sample, this clonotype was seen many times. The V call is TRBV5-6, the J call TRBJ2-7; no reliable D call. The CDR3 sequence is 13 residues long. Trimming took 2 bases from V and 4 from J, leaving 10 bases between them. Germline assignment: CDR1 SGHDT and CDR2 YYEEEE. Written as DNA, the CDR3 is TGTGCCAGCAGCTTTGGACGGTATTACGAGCAGTACTTC. Protein product: CASSFGRYYEQYF.

This clonotype was seen many times. V and J are TRBV12-3 or TRBV12-4 and TRBJ1-1, with D tentatively TRBD1 (6 bases). Trimming removed 3 bases at V and 0 bases at J, with 20 bases between. The CDR3 consists of 18 residues. The CDR3 loop reads CASSFAGTRLSMNTEAFF. CDR3 DNA sequence: TGTGCCAGCAGTTTCGCCGGGACAAGGCTCTCCATGAACACTGAAGCTTTCTTT.

This clonotype has ten or more counts. This sequence joins TRBV27 and TRBJ2-7; 8 positions match TRBD1. The CDR3 extends over 14 amino acids. The germline gives CDR1 MNHEY, CDR2 SMNVEV (reference sequence). V lost 5 bases, J lost 6 bases, and 9 bases stayed unmatched. The CDR3 region is CASSPRTGSLEQYF. In DNA, the CDR3 is TGTGCCAGCAGTCCTCGGACAGGGTCCCTCGAGCAGTACTTC.

This clonotype was recorded many times. V is TRBV12-3 or TRBV12-4 and J is TRBJ2-1; D unresolved. V was shortened by 5 bases and J by 3 bases, with 8 bases between the two germline ends. CDR3 length: 13 residues. The CDR3 DNA reads TGTGCCAGCAGTCCGGACGGCTACAATGAGCAGTTCTTC. Translation: CASSPDGYNEQFF.

This clonotype has more than one count but fewer than ten. The rearrangement joins TRBV11-3 to TRBJ1-3; TRBD1 matches at 8 bases. V trimming: 3 bases; J trimming: 6 bases; junction bases outside the gene matches: 7. The germline gives CDR1 SGHNT, CDR2 YENEEA. The CDR3 loop spans 15 amino acids. In DNA form, the CDR3 reads TGTGCCAGCAGCTTCCGGACAGGGCCAGAAAACACCATATATTTT. Translated, it gives CASSFRTGPENTIYF. The full variable domain, with the rest looked up from reference TRBV11-3 and TRBJ1-3, is EAGVVQSPRYKIIEKKQPVAFWCNPISGHNTLYWYLQNLGQGPELLIRYENEEAVDDSQLPKDRFSAERLKGVDSTLKIQPAELGDSAVYLCASSFRTGPENTIYFGEGSWLTVV.

This clonotype was recorded many times. The rearrangement uses TRBV7-9 and TRBJ1-1; unclear D gene. This CDR3 is 17 amino acids long. Trimming took off 7 bases at V and 0 bases at J, with 21 bases between the two ends. The V gene's germline CDR1 is SEHNR and CDR2 FQNEAQ (reference sequence). The CDR3 is CASTPTGLANMNTEAFF. For the CDR3, the DNA is TGTGCCAGCACCCCTACCGGGCTTGCGAACATGAACACTGAAGCTTTCTTT.

The J gene is TRBJ1-3, the V gene TRBV6-5; TRBD1 is a possible D gene (5 bases). Germline V gene data show CDR1 as MNHEY and CDR2 as SVGAGI. V dropped 5 bases and J dropped 2 bases, with 13 bases sitting between them. The CDR3 is 15 residues long. The CDR3 region is CASSRSGLPGNTIYF. The CDR3 DNA follows: TGTGCCAGCAGTCGATCAGGGTTACCTGGAAACACCATATATTTT.

This chain uses TRBV7-9 with TRBJ2-3; the D gene is possibly TRBD1 (6 bases). Germline V gives CDR1 SEHNR, CDR2 FQNEAQ (reference sequence). CDR3 length: 14 residues. Trimming pared 6 bases from V and 2 bases from J, leaving 12 bases between. The CDR3 DNA sequence: TGTGCCAGCAGGGACGGACAGTCCACAGATACGCAGTATTTT. Translated, it gives CASRDGQSTDTQYF.

The chain joins TRBV2 to TRBJ2-7; TRBD2 might be the D (5 bases). Trimming stripped 7 bases from V and 5 bases from J, with 12 bases between. The CDR3 is 12 amino acids. Germline V gives CDR1 SNHLY, CDR2 FYNNEI. CDR3: CASMGLGDEQYF. CDR3 nucleotide sequence: TGTGCCAGCATGGGTCTCGGGGACGAGCAGTACTTC.

This clonotype showed up many times. V and J are TRBV7-8 and TRBJ2-7; TRBD2 aligns across 15 bases. J gave up 4 bases and V 1 base, and 8 bases lay outside the gene matches. The CDR3 has 18 amino acids. The germline V gene has CDR1 SGHVS and CDR2 FQNEAQ. CDR3 sequence reads: CASSLVNQGTSGRYEQYF. The CDR3 nucleotides are TGTGCCAGCAGCTTAGTGAATCAAGGGACTAGCGGGAGGTACGAGCAGTACTTC.

The table lists this clonotype with many counts. V is TRBV7-9 and J is TRBJ2-7; 7 nucleotides line up with TRBD1. CDR3 length: 12 residues. Germline values: CDR1 SEHNR, CDR2 FQNEAQ (reference sequence). Trimming took 5 bases from V and 7 from J; bases not matched to a gene: 5. The CDR3 sequence is CASSRDSLEQYF. The CDR3 DNA follows: TGTGCCAGCAGCCGGGACAGCCTGGAGCAGTACTTC.

There are a few counts of this clonotype. This chain joins TRBV7-6 and TRBJ2-7; the match to TRBD2 covers 7 bases. V shed 6 bases and J 3 bases; nucleotides not matched to a gene: 5. Germline loops: CDR1 SGHVS, CDR2 FNYEAQ. The CDR3 consists of 13 residues. In DNA, the CDR3 is TGTGCCAGCAGTGGGCGGGAGTACTACGAGCAGTACTTC. Amino acids: CASSGREYYEQYF.

This clonotype was recorded at least ten times. The rearrangement links TRBV7-9 to TRBJ2-7; tentatively, D is TRBD1 or TRBD2 (7 bases each). Trimming removed 5 bases at V and 2 bases at J, with 13 bases between. CDR1 is SEHNR and CDR2 is FQNEAQ in the germline V gene (reference sequence). This CDR3 region has 14 residues. The CDR3 protein is CASSQRDRTYEQYF. DNA of the CDR3: TGTGCCAGCAGCCAGCGGGACAGAACCTACGAGCAGTACTTC.

This clonotype came up many times. The V and J genes are TRBV20-1 and TRBJ1-1, with D perhaps matching TRBD1 (6 bases). The V and J ends lost 5 bases and 4 bases respectively, with 11 bases between them. Germline V gene sequence: CDR1 DFQATT, CDR2 SNEGSKA (reference sequence). The CDR3 has 12 amino acids. CDR3 bases: TGCAGTGCTGGGGGACAAATCACTGAAGCTTTCTTT. The encoded protein is CSAGGQITEAFF.

The V call is TRBV2, the J call TRBJ1-1; 8 bases agree with TRBD1. The CDR3 covers 16 residues. J lost 4 bases, V lost 6 bases, and 13 bases had no gene match. The germline V gene has CDR1 SNHLY and CDR2 FYNNEI. CDR3 sequence (DNA): TGTGCCAGCAGCGAGACGGGACAGGCCGGGAGCACTGAAGCTTTCTTT. Translation gives CASSETGQAGSTEAFF.

The sample holds a few counts of this clonotype. This chain links TRBV5-8 with TRBJ2-2; D may be TRBD2 (6 bases). CDR3 length: 14 amino acids. With 3 bases removed from V and 5 bases from J, the gap between germline ends came to 11 bases. Germline CDR1 is SGHTS and CDR2 is YDEGEE. This CDR3 is CASSWAGGTGELFF. The CDR3 nucleotides are TGTGCCAGCAGCTGGGCTGGAGGGACCGGGGAGCTGTTTTTT.

This chain joins TRBV7-6 and TRBJ1-1, with 7 bases fitting TRBD1. V lost 4 bases to trimming and J lost 0 bases; unmatched junction nucleotides: 5. CDR1 SGHVS and CDR2 FNYEAQ come from the germline V gene. The CDR3 totals 15 residues. CDR3 amino acids: CASSWDRSMNTEAFF. The CDR3 nucleotides read TGTGCCAGCAGCTGGGACAGATCCATGAACACTGAAGCTTTCTTT.

J is TRBJ2-1 and V is TRBV10-3; 8 nucleotides match TRBD1. J gave up 8 bases and V 10 bases, and 7 bases lay outside the gene matches. Germline CDR1 reads ENHRY; CDR2 reads SYGVKD. The CDR3 is 12 residues long. In DNA, the CDR3 is TGTGCCACCAACCAGGGGGCCGATGAGCAGTTCTTC. Amino acids: CATNQGADEQFF.

This clonotype was seen repeatedly, ten times or more. The chain has TRBV5-5 and TRBJ1-1; tentatively, D is TRBD1 (6 bases). Germline V gene lookup returns CDR1 SGHKS and CDR2 YYEKEE (reference sequence). The CDR3 sequence is 15 residues long. V was pared by 3 bases and J by 4 bases, with 16 bases between. The DNA of the CDR3 is TGTGCCAGCAGCTGGGGCTTGCCAGGGGCCACTGAAGCTTTCTTT. It specifies CASSWGLPGATEAFF.

This clonotype was detected only a few times. This rearrangement joins TRBV20-1 to TRBJ1-1; D is ambiguous. This CDR3 is 14 amino acids long. Trimming took off 5 bases at V and 0 bases at J, with 13 bases between the two ends. The germline CDR1 and CDR2 sequences are DFQATT and SNEGSKA (reference sequence). CDR3 protein: CSASRGPLNTEAFF. CDR3 DNA: TGCAGTGCTTCACGAGGGCCGCTGAACACTGAAGCTTTCTTT.

This clonotype was picked up a small number of times. This chain connects TRBV27 to TRBJ2-2; D may correspond to TRBD1 or TRBD2 (5 bases each). CDR1 is MNHEY, CDR2 SMNVEV, per germline (reference sequence). V was trimmed by 7 bases and J by 3 bases, leaving 12 bases between them. The CDR3 is made up of 14 amino acids. The CDR3 loop reads CASMVRGHTGELFF. The DNA of the CDR3 is TGTGCCAGCATGGTACGGGGACACACCGGGGAGCTGTTTTTT.